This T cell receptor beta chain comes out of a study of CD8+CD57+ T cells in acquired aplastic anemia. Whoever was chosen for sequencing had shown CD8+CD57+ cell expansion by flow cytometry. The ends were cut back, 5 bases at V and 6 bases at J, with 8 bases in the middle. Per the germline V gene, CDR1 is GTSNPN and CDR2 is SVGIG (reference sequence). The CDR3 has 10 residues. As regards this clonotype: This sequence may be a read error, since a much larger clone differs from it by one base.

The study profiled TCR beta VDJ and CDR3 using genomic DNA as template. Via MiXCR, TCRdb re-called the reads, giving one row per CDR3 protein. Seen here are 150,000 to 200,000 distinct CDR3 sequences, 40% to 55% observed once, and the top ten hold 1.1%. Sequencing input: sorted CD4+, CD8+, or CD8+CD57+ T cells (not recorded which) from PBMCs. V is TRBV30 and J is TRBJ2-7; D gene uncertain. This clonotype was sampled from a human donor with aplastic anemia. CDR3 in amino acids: CAWWLGEQYF. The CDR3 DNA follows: TGTGCCTGGTGGTTGGGCGAGCAGTACTTC.